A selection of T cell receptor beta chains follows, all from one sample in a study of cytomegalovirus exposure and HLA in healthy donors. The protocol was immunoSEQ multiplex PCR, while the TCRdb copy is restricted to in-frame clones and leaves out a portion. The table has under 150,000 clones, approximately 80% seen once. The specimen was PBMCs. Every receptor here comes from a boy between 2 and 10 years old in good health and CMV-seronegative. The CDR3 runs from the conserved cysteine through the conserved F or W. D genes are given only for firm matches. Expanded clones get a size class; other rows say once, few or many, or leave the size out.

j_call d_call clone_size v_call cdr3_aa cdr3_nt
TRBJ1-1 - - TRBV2 CASRGEGQFSELNTEAFF TGTGCCAGCAGGGGAGAAGGGCAGTTTTCAGAACTGAACACTGAAGCTTTCTTT
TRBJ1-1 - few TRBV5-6 CASSPAGGEAFF TGTGCCAGCAGCCCAGCCGGGGGTGAAGCTTTCTTT
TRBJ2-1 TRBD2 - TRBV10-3 CAISLTSGVTYNEQFF TGTGCCATCAGCTTGACTAGCGGGGTCACCTACAATGAGCAGTTCTTC
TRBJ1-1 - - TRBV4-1 CASSQPGPNEAFF TGCGCCAGCAGCCAACCAGGGCCAAATGAAGCTTTCTTT
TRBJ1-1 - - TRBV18 CASSPARAEAFF TGTGCCAGCTCACCCGCGAGAGCTGAAGCTTTCTTT
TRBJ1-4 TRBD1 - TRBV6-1 CASSPGGGNEKLFF TGTGCCAGCAGTCCAGGGGGCGGTAATGAAAAACTGTTTTTT
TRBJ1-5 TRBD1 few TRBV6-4 CASSPSGGGNQPQHF TGTGCCAGCAGCCCCTCAGGGGGTGGCAATCAGCCCCAGCATTTT
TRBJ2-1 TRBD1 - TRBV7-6 CASSYGTGYVNEQFF TGTGCCAGCAGCTACGGGACAGGGTATGTCAATGAGCAGTTCTTC
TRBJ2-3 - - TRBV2 CASSDDSVTSTDTQYF TGTGCCAGCAGTGATGATAGCGTGACTAGCACAGATACGCAGTATTTT
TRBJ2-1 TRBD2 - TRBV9 CASSLAGGARDEQFF TGTGCCAGCAGCCTAGCGGGAGGGGCTAGGGATGAGCAGTTCTTC
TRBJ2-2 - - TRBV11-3 CASSLDQGGYTGELFF TGTGCCAGCAGCTTAGATCAGGGCGGATACACCGGGGAGCTGTTTTTT
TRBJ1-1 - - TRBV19 CASTETVNTEAFF TGTGCCAGTACCGAGACAGTAAACACTGAAGCTTTCTTT
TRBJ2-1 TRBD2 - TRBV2 CASSYGLVEANEQFF TGTGCCAGCAGTTATGGACTAGTGGAGGCCAATGAGCAGTTCTTC
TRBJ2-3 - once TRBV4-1 CASSQIGEPSSRTDTQYF TGCGCCAGCAGCCAAATCGGTGAACCTTCGTCCCGCACAGATACGCAGTATTTT
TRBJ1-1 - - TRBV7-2 CASRLPDEGVIEAFF TGTGCCAGCAGATTACCTGATGAGGGCGTGATTGAAGCTTTCTTT
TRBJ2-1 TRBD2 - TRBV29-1 CSVRAGAYSEQFF TGCAGCGTCCGAGCGGGGGCATACTCGGAGCAGTTCTTC
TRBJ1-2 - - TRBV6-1 CASFRAGSFWYGYTF TGTGCCAGCTTTCGGGCGGGGTCCTTTTGGTATGGCTACACCTTC
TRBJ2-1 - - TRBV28 CASSFMRRASGFEQFF TGTGCCAGCAGTTTTATGAGGAGGGCTAGTGGTTTTGAGCAGTTCTTC
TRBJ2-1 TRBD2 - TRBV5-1 CASSLVASGTYNEQFF TGCGCCAGCAGCTTGGTCGCTAGCGGGACCTACAATGAGCAGTTCTTC
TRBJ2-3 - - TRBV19 CASSILATDTQYF TGTGCCAGTAGTATACTAGCAACAGATACGCAGTATTTT
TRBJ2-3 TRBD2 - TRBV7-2 CASFLAGGYTQYF TGTGCCTCTTTCCTAGCGGGGGGATATACGCAGTATTTT
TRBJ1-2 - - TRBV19 CASSTLAQGGGYTF TGTGCCAGTAGTACCCTCGCACAGGGTGGCGGCTACACCTTC
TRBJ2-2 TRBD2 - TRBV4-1 CASSLAGSGETGELFF TGCGCCAGCAGCCTGGCGGGAAGCGGGGAAACCGGGGAGCTGTTTTTT
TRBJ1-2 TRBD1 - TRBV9 CASSVRDREGYTF TGTGCCAGCAGCGTTCGGGACAGGGAAGGCTACACCTTC
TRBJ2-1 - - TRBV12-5 CASGLGSLGVSYNEQFF TGTGCTAGTGGTTTGGGTTCCCTGGGAGTCTCCTACAATGAGCAGTTCTTC
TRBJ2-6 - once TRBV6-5 CASSQEGTGANVLTF TGTGCCAGCAGCCAGGAAGGAACTGGGGCCAACGTCCTGACTTTC
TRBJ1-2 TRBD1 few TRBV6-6 CASSYPKGQTNYGYTF TGTGCCAGCAGTTACCCAAAGGGACAGACAAACTATGGCTACACCTTC
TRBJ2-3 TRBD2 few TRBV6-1 CASLISGRPDTQYF TGTGCCAGCCTAATTAGCGGGAGGCCAGATACGCAGTATTTT
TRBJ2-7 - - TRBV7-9 CASSQGLQSYEQYF TGTGCCAGCAGCCAGGGACTCCAATCCTACGAGCAGTACTTC
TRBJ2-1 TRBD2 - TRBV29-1 CSVGPLLAGGPYEQFF TGCAGCGTCGGTCCCTTACTAGCGGGAGGGCCGTATGAGCAGTTCTTC
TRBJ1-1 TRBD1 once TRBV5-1 CASSRGLSTEAFF TGCGCCAGCAGCAGGGGGCTTAGCACTGAAGCTTTCTTT
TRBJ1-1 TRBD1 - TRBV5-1 CASSIDRGDLSNTEAFF TGCGCCAGCAGCATCGACAGGGGGGATCTTTCGAACACTGAAGCTTTCTTT
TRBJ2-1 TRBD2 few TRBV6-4 CASSPTSGRGYNEQFF TGTGCCAGCAGCCCGACTAGCGGGAGGGGTTACAATGAGCAGTTCTTC
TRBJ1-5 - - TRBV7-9 CASSLGQGSNQPQHF TGTGCCAGCAGCTTAGGGCAGGGAAGCAATCAGCCCCAGCATTTT
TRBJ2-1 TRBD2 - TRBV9 CASSVDAGGDNEQFF TGTGCCAGCAGCGTAGATGCGGGGGGGGATAATGAGCAGTTCTTC
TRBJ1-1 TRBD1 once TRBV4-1 CASSLDRGITEAFF TGCGCCAGCAGCCTGGACAGGGGAATTACTGAAGCTTTCTTT
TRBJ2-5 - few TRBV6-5 CASSLVEGLVETQYF TGTGCCAGCAGTTTAGTTGAGGGTCTGGTAGAGACCCAGTACTTC
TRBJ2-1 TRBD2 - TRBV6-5 CASRRAGASYNEQFF TGTGCCAGCAGGAGAGCGGGGGCCTCCTACAATGAGCAGTTCTTC
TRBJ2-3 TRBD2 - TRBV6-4 CASSDGAGEPDTQYF TGTGCCAGCAGTGACGGAGCGGGGGAGCCAGATACGCAGTATTTT
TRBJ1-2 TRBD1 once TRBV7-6 CASSPSPGTGYGYTF TGTGCCAGCAGCCCGTCCCCCGGGACAGGCTATGGCTACACCTTC
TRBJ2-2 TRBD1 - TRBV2 CASSHTLDRSGPGELFF TGTGCCAGCAGTCATACCCTGGACAGGTCTGGCCCCGGGGAGCTGTTTTTT